These 14 T cell receptor beta chains share one sample of origin, sequenced in a study of cytomegalovirus exposure and HLA in healthy donors. The PCR used 60 Vbeta and 13 Jbeta primers. Here immunoSEQ multiplex PCR was the method, and the copy in TCRdb shows in-frame clones only, minus some. The profile shows 120,000 or so clones, 74% of them singletons. Sequences were obtained from PBMCs. The source is a woman between 45 and 65 years old in good health and CMV-seropositive.

V is TRBV11-2 and J is TRBJ1-3; D is possibly TRBD1 (5 bases). Between the trimmed V and J ends, which lost 5 bases and 0 bases, there was a span of 17 bases. Looked up from germline, CDR1 is SGHAT and CDR2 is FQNNGV. This CDR3 spans 17 amino acids. The CDR3 sequence: CASSKRWRGSSGNTIYF. The CDR3, as DNA: TGTGCCAGCAGCAAAAGGTGGAGGGGATCCTCTGGAAACACCATATATTTT.

The CDR3 DNA follows: TGTGCCAGCAGGCTAGCGGGGGGGTCCCACAATGAGCAGTTCTTC. Its translation is CASRLAGGSHNEQFF. The gene calls are TRBV2 and TRBJ2-1; 12 positions agree with TRBD2. Germline-derived CDR1 and CDR2 are SNHLY and FYNNEI. The length of the CDR3 is 15 residues. Germline trimming cut 6 bases from V and 5 bases from J; bases unmatched to any gene: 5.

The chain has TRBV21-1 and TRBJ2-3; TRBD2, the table's D call, lacks a check against the DNA. TRBV21-1 is a recognized pseudogene. There are 16 residues in the CDR3. CDR3 sequence reads: CASTWETPHDTDTQYF. CDR3 nucleotide sequence: TGTGCCAGCACCTGGGAGACCCCTCATGACACAGATACGCAGTATTTT.

The chain has TRBV12-5 and TRBJ2-7; no clear D. Germline lookup yields CDR1 LGHNT and CDR2 FRNRAP. The CDR3 totals 15 residues. Trimming took 2 bases from V and 3 from J, leaving 14 bases between them. The CDR3 coding sequence is TGTGCTAGTGGTTTGTCGCCCCAGTCCTTCTACGAGCAGTACTTC. Its translation is CASGLSPQSFYEQYF.

The rearrangement links TRBV21-1 to TRBJ1-1; the D call in the table, TRBD1, was not verified against the DNA. TRBV21-1 is noted as a pseudogene. The CDR3 has 16 amino acids. The CDR3 DNA reads TGTGCCAGCAGCAAAGAGGGGGCCTCACTGAACACTGAAGCTTTCTTT. Its translation is CASSKEGASLNTEAFF.

This clone was seen more than once but under ten times. The chain links TRBV6-5 to TRBJ2-7; tentatively, D is TRBD2 (5 bases). Trimming took off 2 bases at V and 5 bases at J, with 7 bases between the two ends. The CDR3 runs to 12 residues. Germline loops: CDR1 MNHEY, CDR2 SVGAGI. The CDR3 DNA sequence: TGTGCCAGCAGTTACATCGGGAACGAGCAGTACTTC. Its translation: CASSYIGNEQYF.

The chain employs TRBV13 and TRBJ2-7, with TRBD1 as a possible D gene (5 bases). The length of the CDR3 is 14 residues. Germline V gene sequence: CDR1 PRHDT, CDR2 FYEKMQ (reference sequence). Trimming took off 0 bases at V and 2 bases at J, with 8 bases between the two ends. The DNA of the CDR3 is TGTGCCAGCAGCTTAGGAGACAGAGCCTACGAGCAGTACTTC. Its translation is CASSLGDRAYEQYF.

This rearrangement joins TRBV4-3 to TRBJ1-5; a possible D gene is TRBD1 (5 bases). CDR3 length: 13 residues. V lost 3 bases and J 7 bases, leaving 10 bases between the germline ends. Germline V gives CDR1 LGHNA, CDR2 YSLEER. The CDR3 region is CASSQWRDQPQHF. In DNA form, the CDR3 reads TGCGCCAGCAGCCAGTGGAGGGACCAGCCCCAGCATTTT.

V is TRBV7-2 and J is TRBJ1-3; no clear D gene. The length of the CDR3 is 15 residues. The V and J ends lost 2 bases and 4 bases respectively, with 12 bases between them. Germline V gives CDR1 SGHTA, CDR2 FQGNSA. The DNA of the CDR3 is TGTGCCAGCAGCTTAACATTCGCCGGGGGAAACACCATATATTTT. This encodes CASSLTFAGGNTIYF.

The count of this clone is one. The V call is TRBV6-1, the J call TRBJ2-2; D is possibly TRBD2 (6 bases). Germline-derived CDR1 and CDR2 are MNHNS and SASEGT. The CDR3 has 14 residues. The germline V and J ends were trimmed by 8 bases and 6 bases, with 16 bases remaining between them. CDR3 sequence reads: CASGTPDPAGELFF. The CDR3 DNA reads TGTGCCAGCGGGACTCCCGACCCTGCCGGGGAGCTGTTTTTT.

The rearrangement uses TRBV30 and TRBJ2-1; TRBD2 agrees at 7 bases. In germline, CDR1 is GTSNPN, CDR2 SVGIG (reference sequence). The CDR3 has 14 amino acids. The junction had 10 bases not matched to a gene; V was cut back by 4 bases and J by 7 bases. The CDR3 loop is CAWTGFGGTNEQFF. The CDR3 DNA reads as TGTGCCTGGACGGGGTTCGGGGGGACGAATGAGCAGTTCTTC.

The chain couples TRBV6-6 to TRBJ1-6, with TRBD1 matching 9 bases. Germline CDR1 MNHNY, CDR2 SVGAGI (reference sequence). V lost 5 bases, J lost 6 bases, and 5 bases stayed unmatched. This CDR3 contains 15 residues. The CDR3 spells CASSLGTGTNSPLHF. The CDR3 nucleotides read TGTGCCAGCAGTCTCGGGACAGGGACTAATTCACCCCTCCACTTT.

This chain connects TRBV11-1 to TRBJ2-7; a possible D gene is TRBD1 (6 bases). CDR1 SGHAT and CDR2 FQDESV come from the germline V gene (reference sequence). Trimming removed 5 bases at V and 3 bases at J, with 14 bases between. This CDR3 is 14 amino acids long. The CDR3 here is CASSLPGHLYEQYF. As DNA, the CDR3 is TGTGCCAGCAGCCTCCCGGGACATCTCTACGAGCAGTACTTC.

With respect to this clone: Other DNA sequences in the same sample also yield this CDR3. The V and J genes are TRBV5-1 and TRBJ2-1; TRBD2 is a possible D gene (6 bases). Looked up from germline, CDR1 is SGHRS and CDR2 is YFSETQ. The V and J ends lost 0 bases and 6 bases respectively, with 7 bases between them. The CDR3 is 13 residues long. For the CDR3, the DNA is TGCGCCAGCAGCTTGGTTAGCGGCAATGAGCAGTTCTTC. Its protein is CASSLVSGNEQFF.